One and the same sample provided the 25 T cell receptor beta chains below, sequenced in a study of Ad26.COV2.S vaccination and SARS-CoV-2 variants. The treatment: about 20 received Ad26.COV2.S at low or high dose, single or two shots; about 5 received placebo; per-sample allocation not given. Specimens were obtained on day 63 following the first vaccine or placebo injection. Profiling relied on immunoSEQ multiplex PCR, and the TCRdb table lists in-frame clones only, not all of them. The table includes more than 300,000 clones, approximately 90% detected once. Sample: peripheral blood, taken in a trial of Ad26.COV2.S vaccine versus placebo. Source of these receptors: a person between 18 and 65 years old who received the Ad26.COV2.S COVID-19 vaccine or a placebo.

The V gene is TRBV2, the J gene TRBJ2-7, with D hard to call. Trimming pared 4 bases from V and 1 base from J, leaving 8 bases between. Germline loops: CDR1 SNHLY, CDR2 FYNNEI. The CDR3 is 13 amino acids. The DNA for the CDR3 is TGTGCCAGCAGTGCGGAGATTTCCTACGAGCAGTACTTC. Translated, it gives CASSAEISYEQYF.

V is TRBV4-3 and J is TRBJ2-1, with 11 positions matching TRBD2. The CDR3 length is 16 residues. CDR1 and CDR2 (germline): LGHNA, YSLEER. Unmatched junction bases numbered 5, after V lost 2 bases and J lost 5 bases. This CDR3 is CASSQKLAGENNEQFF. The CDR3 nucleotides read TGCGCCAGCAGCCAAAAACTAGCGGGGGAAAACAATGAGCAGTTCTTC.

The chain couples TRBV5-6 to TRBJ1-4; TRBD1 agrees at 7 bases. This CDR3 has 14 residues. In germline, CDR1 is SGHDT, CDR2 YYEEEE. Trimming at V came to 4 bases and at J to 4 bases, leaving 4 bases not matched to a gene. CDR3 in amino acids: CASSPGQLNEKLFF. CDR3 coding DNA: TGTGCCAGCAGCCCGGGACAGCTTAATGAAAAACTGTTTTTT.

The gene calls are TRBV27 and TRBJ1-2; 9 nucleotides line up with TRBD1. V shed 5 bases and J 8 bases; nucleotides not matched to a gene: 12. In germline, CDR1 is MNHEY, CDR2 SMNVEV (reference sequence). CDR3 length: 15 amino acids. The DNA of the CDR3 is TGTGCCAGCAGTATAGCCGGGACAGGGATCGGGGGCTACACCTTC. Translating gives CASSIAGTGIGGYTF.

This chain connects TRBV24-1 to TRBJ2-3; 9 bases fit TRBD2. From germline, CDR1 is KGHDR and CDR2 SFDVKD. V shed 5 bases and J 2 bases; nucleotides not matched to a gene: 10. This CDR3 comprises 17 residues. This chain's CDR3 is CATSAHLLAGATDTQYF. CDR3 sequence (DNA): TGTGCCACCAGTGCCCACCTACTAGCGGGTGCCACAGATACGCAGTATTTT.

The gene calls are TRBV7-2 and TRBJ2-3; D is unresolved. The V end lost 1 base, the J end lost 4 bases, and 9 bases lay between the germline ends. The germline V gene encodes CDR1 SGHTA and CDR2 FQGNSA. The CDR3 spans 14 residues. Here the CDR3 reads CASSLEPEADTQYF. The CDR3 nucleotides are TGTGCCAGCAGCTTAGAACCAGAGGCAGATACGCAGTATTTT.

The rearrangement links TRBV7-2 to TRBJ1-1; no firm D call. Germline lookup yields CDR1 SGHTA and CDR2 FQGNSA. This CDR3 comprises 13 residues. V lost 4 bases and J lost 3, with 9 bases in between. CDR3 sequence reads: CASSSSRYTEAFF. The CDR3, as DNA: TGTGCCAGCAGCTCCTCCAGGTACACTGAAGCTTTCTTT.

The CDR3 reads CASSRTGVNIQYF. In nucleotides, the CDR3 is TGTGCCAGCAGTCGGACAGGGGTCAACATTCAGTACTTC. The genes are TRBV6-6 and TRBJ2-4; 9 bases map to TRBD1. The CDR3 totals 13 residues. The germline CDR1 and CDR2 sequences are MNHNY and SVGAGI (reference sequence). The V gene end was trimmed by 5 bases and the J gene end by 7 bases; junction bases not matched to a gene: 3.

The V call is TRBV10-2, the J call TRBJ2-7, with a weak D call TRBD1 (5 bases). Trimming left V 0 bases short and J 4 bases short, with 16 bases between. Per the germline V gene, CDR1 is WSHSY and CDR2 is SAAADI. The CDR3 is 16 amino acids. The CDR3 region is CASSESKDILRYEQYF. The CDR3 region has the DNA TGCGCCAGCAGTGAGTCGAAGGACATCTTAAGATACGAGCAGTACTTC.

V usage is TRBV27 and J usage is TRBJ2-7; 7 bases are a match to TRBD1. The V gene's germline CDR1 is MNHEY and CDR2 SMNVEV (reference sequence). After removal of 5 bases from V and 2 bases from J, the junction contained 12 bases not matched to a gene. This CDR3 is 16 amino acids long. This chain's CDR3 is CASSPHTGVLTYEQYF. The CDR3 bases are TGTGCCAGCAGTCCACATACAGGGGTCCTAACCTACGAGCAGTACTTC.

This chain links TRBV6-1 with TRBJ1-5, with unresolved D. The CDR3 length is 15 residues. Trimming stripped 3 bases from V and 2 bases from J, with 11 bases between. CDR1 and CDR2 from the germline V gene are MNHNS and SASEGT. CDR3 DNA: TGTGCCAGCAGTGAGGAGTGGGTTGGCAATCAGCCCCAGCATTTT. It is translated as CASSEEWVGNQPQHF.

The rearrangement uses TRBV27 and TRBJ2-3; D gene uncertain. V was trimmed by 0 bases and J by 0 bases, leaving 4 bases between them. The CDR3 spans 14 residues. Germline V gives CDR1 MNHEY, CDR2 SMNVEV (reference sequence). The CDR3 loop reads CASSLSASTDTQYF. CDR3 sequence (DNA): TGTGCCAGCAGTTTATCCGCTAGCACAGATACGCAGTATTTT.

This chain links TRBV11-1 with TRBJ1-2; possibly TRBD1 for D (5 bases). From germline, CDR1 is SGHAT and CDR2 FQDESV (reference sequence). Trimming removed 5 bases at V and 4 bases at J, with 11 bases between. The CDR3 is 13 residues long. The CDR3 sequence: CASSEGDAYGYTF. The DNA for the CDR3 is TGTGCCAGCAGCGAAGGGGACGCCTATGGCTACACCTTC.

This chain uses TRBV15 with TRBJ2-1, with 11 nucleotides matching TRBD2. Per germline, CDR1 LNHNV and CDR2 YYDKDF (reference sequence). This CDR3 is 15 amino acids long. Trimming at V came to 3 bases and at J to 3 bases, leaving 1 base not matched to a gene. CDR3 in amino acids: CATSRGLADYNEQFF. The DNA for the CDR3 is TGTGCCACCAGCAGGGGACTAGCGGACTACAATGAGCAGTTCTTC.

The chain links TRBV7-2 to TRBJ2-7, with 9 bases lining up with TRBD1. The ends lost 3 bases at V and 3 bases at J; junction bases unmatched: 9. The germline V gene has CDR1 SGHTA and CDR2 FQGNSA. CDR3 size: 16 residues. CDR3 sequence (DNA): TGTGCCAGCAGCTTGTCCGGGACAGGGAACAGCTACGAGCAGTACTTC. This translates into CASSLSGTGNSYEQYF. Full variable domain (rest looked up from reference TRBV7-2 and TRBJ2-7): GAGVSQSPSNKVTEKGKDVELRCDPISGHTALYWYRQSLGQGLEFLIYFQGNSAPDKSGLPSDRFSAERTGGSVSTLTIQRTQQEDSAVYLCASSLSGTGNSYEQYFGPGTRLTVT.

This clone came up a few times. The CDR3 region is CASTPLSSYEQYF. The CDR3 region has the DNA TGTGCCAGCACACCCCTGAGCTCCTACGAGCAGTACTTC. The V and J genes are TRBV2 and TRBJ2-7; no definite D call. Germline values: CDR1 SNHLY, CDR2 FYNNEI. This CDR3 contains 13 residues. The V gene lost 7 bases and the J gene lost 0 bases, with 10 bases spanning the gap.

In the case of this clone: Additional DNA sequences in this sample encode the identical CDR3. The chain employs TRBV7-3 and TRBJ2-5; D is undetermined. With 1 base removed from V and 5 bases from J, the gap between germline ends came to 8 bases. This CDR3 has 13 residues. CDR1 and CDR2 from the germline V gene are SGHTA and FQGTGA. The CDR3 DNA follows: TGTGCCAGCAGCTTAAATCGTGGGGAGACCCAGTACTTC. Its translation is CASSLNRGETQYF.

The chain recombines TRBV15 with TRBJ1-5, with no clear D. V shed 0 bases and J shed 2 bases, with 5 bases lying between them. Germline values: CDR1 LNHNV, CDR2 YYDKDF (reference sequence). CDR3 length: 14 residues. The CDR3 sequence: CATSRDFGNQPQHF. As DNA, the CDR3 is TGTGCCACCAGCAGAGATTTTGGCAATCAGCCCCAGCATTTT.

This sequence joins TRBV28 and TRBJ1-2; a weak D match, TRBD1 (6 bases). Germline V gene sequence: CDR1 MDHEN, CDR2 SYDVKM. This CDR3 has 17 residues. V was shortened by 11 bases and J by 3 bases, with 28 bases between the two germline ends. The CDR3 nucleotides read TGTGCCGTCTTCACAACGGGGGGGCTGAGGGAGGACTATGGCTACACCTTC. It yields the protein CAVFTTGGLREDYGYTF.

V usage is TRBV6-5 and J usage is TRBJ1-2; unclear D gene. Deletions cut 5 bases from V and 0 bases from J, with 10 bases between. Germline CDR1 and CDR2: MNHEY and SVGAGI. The CDR3 runs 14 residues. The CDR3 DNA is TGTGCCAGCAGTCGGTCTTTTGCTAACTATGGCTACACCTTC. Residues: CASSRSFANYGYTF.

The chain employs TRBV11-2 and TRBJ2-3; D unclear. The CDR3 is 14 amino acids. From germline, CDR1 is SGHAT and CDR2 FQNNGV. Trimming took off 2 bases at V and 2 bases at J, with 8 bases between the two ends. The CDR3 loop reads CASSLRFNTDTQYF. In DNA form, the CDR3 reads TGTGCCAGCAGCTTACGTTTCAACACAGATACGCAGTATTTT. Complete variable domain (other parts from reference TRBV11-2 and TRBJ2-3): EAGVAQSPRYKIIEKRQSVAFWCNPISGHATLYWYQQILGQGPKLLIQFQNNGVVDDSQLPKDRFSAERLKGVDSTLKIQPAKLEDSAVYLCASSLRFNTDTQYFGPGTRLTVL.

The chain combines TRBV4-2 with TRBJ2-1, with 8 bases matching TRBD1. The CDR3 covers 13 residues. V shed 4 bases and J 6 bases; nucleotides not matched to a gene: 2. In germline, CDR1 is LGHNA, CDR2 YNFKEQ. DNA of the CDR3: TGTGCCAGCAGCCGGACAGGGAGCAATGAGCAGTTCTTC. This sequence encodes CASSRTGSNEQFF.

In the case of this clone: In the same sample, other DNA sequences code for this CDR3. This chain joins TRBV10-3 and TRBJ1-3; D is unresolved. V lost 4 bases and J lost 4, with 2 bases in between. CDR1 ENHRY and CDR2 SYGVKD come from the germline V gene. The CDR3 totals 11 residues. CDR3 nucleotides: TGTGCCATCAGTGGGGGAAACACCATATATTTT. Protein product: CAISGGNTIYF.

The J gene is TRBJ1-4, the V gene TRBV6-6; a possible D gene is TRBD1 (5 bases). Germline V gene lookup returns CDR1 MNHNY and CDR2 SVGAGI (reference sequence). V gave up 6 bases and J gave up 0 bases, with 14 bases separating them. This CDR3 is built from 16 residues. CDR3 in DNA: TGTGCCAGCAGCTCGGGGACGGTTTCAACTAATGAAAAACTGTTTTTT. It translates to CASSSGTVSTNEKLFF.

V gene TRBV9 combines with J gene TRBJ2-2; 9 bases align to TRBD2. This CDR3 is built from 16 residues. The germline gives CDR1 SGDLS, CDR2 YYNGEE. Trimming removed 5 bases from V and 7 bases from J; junction bases left unmatched: 12. Written as DNA, the CDR3 is TGTGCCAGCAGTAAGATAGCGGGAGAGACGGGCGGGGAGCTGTTTTTT. Its translation: CASSKIAGETGGELFF.